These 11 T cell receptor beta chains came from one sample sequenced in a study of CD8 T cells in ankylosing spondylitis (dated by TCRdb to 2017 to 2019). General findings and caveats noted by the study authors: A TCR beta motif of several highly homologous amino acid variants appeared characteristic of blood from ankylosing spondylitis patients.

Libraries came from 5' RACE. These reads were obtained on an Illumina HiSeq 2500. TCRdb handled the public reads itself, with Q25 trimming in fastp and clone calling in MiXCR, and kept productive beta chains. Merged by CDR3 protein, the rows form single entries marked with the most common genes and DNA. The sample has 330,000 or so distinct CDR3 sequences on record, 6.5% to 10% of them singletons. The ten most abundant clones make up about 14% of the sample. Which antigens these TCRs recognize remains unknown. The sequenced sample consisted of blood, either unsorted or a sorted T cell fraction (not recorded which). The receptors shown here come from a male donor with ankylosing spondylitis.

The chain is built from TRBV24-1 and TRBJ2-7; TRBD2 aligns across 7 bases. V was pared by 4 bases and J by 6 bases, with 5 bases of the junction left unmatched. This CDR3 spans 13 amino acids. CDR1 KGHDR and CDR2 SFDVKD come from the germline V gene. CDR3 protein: CATSDAERGEQYF. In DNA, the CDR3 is TGTGCCACCAGTGACGCGGAGCGGGGCGAGCAGTACTTC.

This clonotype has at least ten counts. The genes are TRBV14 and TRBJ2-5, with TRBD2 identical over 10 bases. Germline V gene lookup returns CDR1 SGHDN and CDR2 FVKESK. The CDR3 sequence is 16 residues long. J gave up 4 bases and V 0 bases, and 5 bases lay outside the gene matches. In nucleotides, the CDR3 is TGTGCCAGCAGCCAAGATCGGCTAGCGGGAGTAGAGACCCAGTACTTC. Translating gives CASSQDRLAGVETQYF.

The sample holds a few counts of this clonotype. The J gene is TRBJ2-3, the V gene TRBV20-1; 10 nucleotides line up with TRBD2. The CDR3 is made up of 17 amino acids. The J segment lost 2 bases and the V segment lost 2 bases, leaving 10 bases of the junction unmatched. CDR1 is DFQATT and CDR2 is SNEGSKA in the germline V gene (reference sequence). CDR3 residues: CSARSSGSSSITDTQYF. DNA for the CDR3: TGCAGTGCTAGATCTAGCGGGAGTTCGTCGATCACAGATACGCAGTATTTT.

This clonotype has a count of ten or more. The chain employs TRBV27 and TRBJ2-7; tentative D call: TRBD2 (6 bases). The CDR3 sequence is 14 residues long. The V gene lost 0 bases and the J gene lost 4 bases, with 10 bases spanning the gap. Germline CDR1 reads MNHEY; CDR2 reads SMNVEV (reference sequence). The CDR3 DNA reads TGTGCCAGCAGTTTATCCGGGAGACAGTACGAGCAGTACTTC. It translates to CASSLSGRQYEQYF.

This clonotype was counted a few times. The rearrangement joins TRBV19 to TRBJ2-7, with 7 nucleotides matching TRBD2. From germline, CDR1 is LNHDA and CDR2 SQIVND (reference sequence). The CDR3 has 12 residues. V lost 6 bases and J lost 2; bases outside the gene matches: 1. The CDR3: CASSGTTYEQYF. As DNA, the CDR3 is TGTGCCAGTAGCGGGACTACCTACGAGCAGTACTTC.

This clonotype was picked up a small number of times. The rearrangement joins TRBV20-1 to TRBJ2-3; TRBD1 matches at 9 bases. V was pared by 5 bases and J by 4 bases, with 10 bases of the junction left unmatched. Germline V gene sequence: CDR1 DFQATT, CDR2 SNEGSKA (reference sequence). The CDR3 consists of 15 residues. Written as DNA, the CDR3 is TGCAGTGCTGAGACCGGACAGGGGAGGCCAGATACGCAGTATTTT. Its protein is CSAETGQGRPDTQYF.

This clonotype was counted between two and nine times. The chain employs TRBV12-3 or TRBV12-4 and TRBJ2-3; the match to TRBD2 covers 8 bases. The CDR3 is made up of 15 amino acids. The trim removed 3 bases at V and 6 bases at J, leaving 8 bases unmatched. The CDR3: CASSFTSGSGDTQYF. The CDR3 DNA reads TGTGCCAGCAGTTTCACGAGCGGGAGTGGCGATACGCAGTATTTT.

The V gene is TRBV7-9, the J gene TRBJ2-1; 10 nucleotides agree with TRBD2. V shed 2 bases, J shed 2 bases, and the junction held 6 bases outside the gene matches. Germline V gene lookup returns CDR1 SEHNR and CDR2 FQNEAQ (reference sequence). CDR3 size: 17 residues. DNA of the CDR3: TGTGCCAGCAGCTTAAGGCCTAGCGGGAGTGCCTACAATGAGCAGTTCTTC. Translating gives CASSLRPSGSAYNEQFF.

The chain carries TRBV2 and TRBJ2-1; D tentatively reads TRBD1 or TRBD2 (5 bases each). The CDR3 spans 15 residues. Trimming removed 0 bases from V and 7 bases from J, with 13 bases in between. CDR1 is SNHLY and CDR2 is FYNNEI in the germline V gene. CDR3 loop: CASSEAPGRQNEQFF. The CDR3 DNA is TGTGCCAGCAGTGAAGCCCCGGGACGGCAAAATGAGCAGTTCTTC.

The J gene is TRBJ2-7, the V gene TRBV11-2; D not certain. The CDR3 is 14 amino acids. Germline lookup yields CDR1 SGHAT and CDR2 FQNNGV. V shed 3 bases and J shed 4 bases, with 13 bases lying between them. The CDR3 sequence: CASSFSGPQYEQYF. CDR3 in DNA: TGTGCCAGCAGCTTTAGTGGGCCACAGTACGAGCAGTACTTC.

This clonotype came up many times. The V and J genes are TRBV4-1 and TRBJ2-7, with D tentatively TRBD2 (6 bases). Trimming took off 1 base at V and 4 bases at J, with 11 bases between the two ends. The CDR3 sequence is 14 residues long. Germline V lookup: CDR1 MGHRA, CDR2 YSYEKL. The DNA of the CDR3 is TGCGCCAGCAGCCAAGTCCAGGGACTGTACGAGCAGTACTTC. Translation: CASSQVQGLYEQYF.